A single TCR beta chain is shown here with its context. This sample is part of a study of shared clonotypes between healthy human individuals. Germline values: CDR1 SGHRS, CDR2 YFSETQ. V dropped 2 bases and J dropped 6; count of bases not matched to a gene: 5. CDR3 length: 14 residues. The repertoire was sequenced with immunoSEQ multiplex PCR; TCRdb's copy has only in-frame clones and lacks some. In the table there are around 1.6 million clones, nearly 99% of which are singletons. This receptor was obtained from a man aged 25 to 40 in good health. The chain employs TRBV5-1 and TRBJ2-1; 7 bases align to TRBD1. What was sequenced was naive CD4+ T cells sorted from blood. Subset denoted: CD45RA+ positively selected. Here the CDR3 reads CASSFDRVFNEQFF. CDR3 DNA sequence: TGCGCCAGCAGCTTTGACAGGGTCTTCAATGAGCAGTTCTTC.